One and the same sample provided the 6 T cell receptor beta chains below, sequenced in a study of T cells in women clearing cervical HPV infection. Repertoires were generated with immunoSEQ multiplex PCR, while TCRdb's copy carries only in-frame clones and drops some. This table lists 40,000 or so clones. The sequencing sample was made of blood buffy coat. Receptors originate from a woman aged 18 to 75 with a cervical HPV16 infection that either progressed to CIN3+ or cleared (not recorded which).

As for this clone: With the read ending 3 residues before the CDR3 end, the germline J gene is used to fill in that end. V gene TRBV5-4 combines with J gene TRBJ2-7; 7 bases fit TRBD2. Trimming took 2 bases from V and 6 from J; bases not matched to a gene: 8. The CDR3 has 14 amino acids. Germline V gene lookup returns CDR1 SGHNT and CDR2 YYREEE (reference sequence). The DNA read from the CDR3 is TGTGCCAGCAGCTTATTTGCGGGAGTAGGCGAG. The encoded protein is CASSLFAGVGE. The whole CDR3 is CASSLFAGVGEQYF.

As concerns this clone: The read terminates 3 residues ahead of where the CDR3 ends, so the germline J gene completes it. The chain is built from TRBV19 and TRBJ2-3; D tentatively fits TRBD1 or TRBD2 (5 bases each). The CDR3 has 14 residues. Germline CDR1 is LNHDA and CDR2 is SQIVND (reference sequence). The CDR3 region is CASSIGGVHQPQYF. CDR3 DNA (partial): TGTGCCAGTAGTATAGGAGGGGTCCATCAGCCG.

A remark on this clone: The read terminates 3 residues before the CDR3 end, so the remaining end is supplied by the germline J gene. The chain uses TRBV19 and TRBJ1-2; 7 nucleotides match TRBD1. The CDR3 contains 12 residues. The germline V gene has CDR1 LNHDA and CDR2 SQIVND (reference sequence). V shed 7 bases, J shed 5 bases, and the junction held 4 bases outside the gene matches. CDR3 DNA (partial): TGTGCCAGTACTGGGACAGATTATGGC. Protein: CASTGTDYG. From start to end, the CDR3 is CASTGTDYGYTF.

The DNA read from the CDR3 is TGTGCCAGTAGTATATCATCAGGTTTCAATCAGCCC. This encodes CASSISSGFNQP. The complete CDR3 sequence is CASSISSGFNQPQHF. This rearrangement joins TRBV19 to TRBJ1-5, with D hard to call. Read data end 3 residues before the CDR3 end; the end is taken from the germline J gene. Germline assignment: CDR1 LNHDA and CDR2 SQIVND (reference sequence). The CDR3 has 15 residues. Trimming took 2 bases from V and 3 from J, leaving 11 bases between them.

Regarding this clone: Germline is not matched at one junction end, which may reflect a read error. The read comes to an end 3 residues before the CDR3 does, leaving the germline J gene to fill in the end. The V call is TRBV20-1, the J call TRBJ2-3; 11 bases map to TRBD2. Germline-derived CDR1 and CDR2 are DFQATT and SNEGSKA (reference sequence). This CDR3 contains 16 residues. The CDR3 bases that were read are TGCAGTGCAGACCCGCGTAGCGGGAGGGCCTCAGAGACG. This translates into CSADPRSGRASET. The full CDR3 sequence reads CSADPRSGRASETQYF.

As concerns this clone: The CDR3 end is not reached by the read, which stops 3 residues before it; the germline J gene fills it in. The rearrangement uses TRBV10-2 and TRBJ2-1; TRBD2 agrees at 8 bases. CDR3 length: 13 residues. With V trimmed by 4 bases and J by 8 bases, 4 bases remained unmatched. Germline CDR1 reads WSHSY; CDR2 reads SAAADI. The CDR3: CASSVGLADEQFF. The CDR3 bases that were read are TGCGCCAGCAGTGTTGGACTAGCAGATGAG.